The entry below gives a single T cell receptor (delta chain) sequence along with its context. As yet, its antigen is unknown. The source of the sample is a study of delta chains in infants with herpesvirus infections. Study context: From birth, Ugandan infants were followed prospectively for primary CMV infection. Findings and limits, study-wide: Public-clonotype frequency seemingly fell with older age at infection. CMV-uninfected infants might carry this public clonotype below detection. Limitations included few samples and no matched controls for race or environment.

TCR cDNA was made from PBMC RNA with gamma- and delta-chain-specific primers. TCRdb fed the RT-PCR reads into CATT to redo clone calling. The data contain approximately 1,600 delta-chain clones, approximately 28% of them singletons. The CDR3 is 17 residues long. The J segment lost 7 bases and the V segment lost 0 bases, leaving 11 bases of the junction unmatched. CDR1 and CDR2 from the germline V gene are GEAIGNYY and EKD. This TCR came from a human donor who was a Ugandan infant, either HIV-exposed or HIV-unexposed (not recorded which). V gene TRDV2 combines with J gene TRDJ2; 9 nucleotides align to TRDD3. Specimen: peripheral blood, collected at time point 3 of longitudinal follow-up. CDR3: CACDTVIHGGYRAQLFF. For the CDR3, the DNA is TGTGCCTGTGACACCGTAATCCACGGGGGATACAGAGCACAACTCTTCTTT.